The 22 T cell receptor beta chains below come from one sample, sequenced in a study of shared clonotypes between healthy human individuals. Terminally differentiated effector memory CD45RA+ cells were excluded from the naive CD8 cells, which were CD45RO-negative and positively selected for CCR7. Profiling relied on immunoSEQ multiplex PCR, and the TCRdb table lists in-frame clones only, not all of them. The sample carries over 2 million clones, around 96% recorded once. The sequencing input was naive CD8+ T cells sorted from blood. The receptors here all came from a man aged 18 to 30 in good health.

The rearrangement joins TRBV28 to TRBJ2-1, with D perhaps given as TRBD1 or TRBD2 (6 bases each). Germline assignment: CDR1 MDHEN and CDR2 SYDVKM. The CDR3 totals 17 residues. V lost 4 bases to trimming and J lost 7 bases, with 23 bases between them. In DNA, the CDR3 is TGTGCCAGCAGTTCACTCATAGCCGGGGGCGCAAATAATGAGCAGTTCTTC. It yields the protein CASSSLIAGGANNEQFF.

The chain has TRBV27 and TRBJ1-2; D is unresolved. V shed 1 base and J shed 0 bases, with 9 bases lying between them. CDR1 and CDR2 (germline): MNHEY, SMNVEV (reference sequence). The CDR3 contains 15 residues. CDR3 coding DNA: TGTGCCAGCAGTTTATTGGGAAAAGCTAACTATGGCTACACCTTC. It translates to CASSLLGKANYGYTF.

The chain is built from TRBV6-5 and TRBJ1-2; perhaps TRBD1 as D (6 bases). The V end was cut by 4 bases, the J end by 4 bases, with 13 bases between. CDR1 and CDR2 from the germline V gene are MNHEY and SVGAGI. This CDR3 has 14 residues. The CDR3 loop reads CASSLGGPSYGYTF. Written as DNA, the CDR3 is TGTGCCAGCAGTTTAGGGGGACCGAGCTATGGCTACACCTTC.

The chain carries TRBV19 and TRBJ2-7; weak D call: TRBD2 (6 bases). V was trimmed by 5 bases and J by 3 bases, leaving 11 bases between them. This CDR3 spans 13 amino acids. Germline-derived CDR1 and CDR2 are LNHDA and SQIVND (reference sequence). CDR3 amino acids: CASSPAGNYEQYF. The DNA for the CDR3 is TGTGCCAGTAGTCCGGCGGGGAACTACGAGCAGTACTTC.

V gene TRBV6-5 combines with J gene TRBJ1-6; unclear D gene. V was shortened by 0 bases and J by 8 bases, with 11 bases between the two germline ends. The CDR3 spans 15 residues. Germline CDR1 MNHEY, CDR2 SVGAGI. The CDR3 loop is CASSYSGGGDSPLHF. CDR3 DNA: TGTGCCAGCAGTTACTCAGGCGGCGGGGATTCACCCCTCCACTTT.

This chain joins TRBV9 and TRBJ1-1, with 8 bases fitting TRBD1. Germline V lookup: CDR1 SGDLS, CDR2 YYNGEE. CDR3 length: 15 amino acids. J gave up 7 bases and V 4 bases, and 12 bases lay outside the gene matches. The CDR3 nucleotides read TGTGCCAGCAGCCCCCCCACAGGGGGTTTATTTGAAGCTTTCTTT. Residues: CASSPPTGGLFEAFF.

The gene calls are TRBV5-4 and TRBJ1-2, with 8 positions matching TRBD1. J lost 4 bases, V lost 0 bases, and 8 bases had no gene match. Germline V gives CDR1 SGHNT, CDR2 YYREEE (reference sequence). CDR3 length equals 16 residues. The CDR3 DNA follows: TGTGCCAGCAGCTTGGGACCGGGACAGGACTTCTATGGCTACACCTTC. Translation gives CASSLGPGQDFYGYTF.

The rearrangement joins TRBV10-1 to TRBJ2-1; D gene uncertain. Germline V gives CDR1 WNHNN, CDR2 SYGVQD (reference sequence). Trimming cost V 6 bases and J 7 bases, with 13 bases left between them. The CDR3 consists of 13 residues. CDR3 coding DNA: TGCGCCAGCAGACCGGACCAGCTAAATGAGCAGTTCTTC. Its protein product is CASRPDQLNEQFF.

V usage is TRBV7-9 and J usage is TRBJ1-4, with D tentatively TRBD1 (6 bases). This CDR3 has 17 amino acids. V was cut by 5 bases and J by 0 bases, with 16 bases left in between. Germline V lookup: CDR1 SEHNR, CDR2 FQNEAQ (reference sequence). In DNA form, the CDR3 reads TGTGCCAGCAGCCCCCACAGGGAGGGCGCAACTAATGAAAAACTGTTTTTT. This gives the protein CASSPHREGATNEKLFF.

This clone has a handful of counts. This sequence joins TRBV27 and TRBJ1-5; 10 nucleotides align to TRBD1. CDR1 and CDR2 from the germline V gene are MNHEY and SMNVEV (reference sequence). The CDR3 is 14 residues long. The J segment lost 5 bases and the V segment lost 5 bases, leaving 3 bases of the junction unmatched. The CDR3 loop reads CASSLDRGYQPQHF. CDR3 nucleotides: TGTGCCAGCAGTCTGGACAGGGGGTATCAGCCCCAGCATTTT.

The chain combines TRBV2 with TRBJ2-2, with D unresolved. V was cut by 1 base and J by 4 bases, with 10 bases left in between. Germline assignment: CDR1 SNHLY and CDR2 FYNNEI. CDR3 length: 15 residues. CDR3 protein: CASSEEIAGTGELFF. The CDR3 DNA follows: TGTGCCAGCAGTGAAGAAATTGCCGGCACCGGGGAGCTGTTTTTT. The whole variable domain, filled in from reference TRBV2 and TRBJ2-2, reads EPEVTQTPSHQVTQMGQEVILRCVPISNHLYFYWYRQILGQKVEFLVSFYNNEISEKSEIFDDQFSVERPDGSNFTLKIRSTKLEDSAMYFCASSEEIAGTGELFFGEGSRLTVL.

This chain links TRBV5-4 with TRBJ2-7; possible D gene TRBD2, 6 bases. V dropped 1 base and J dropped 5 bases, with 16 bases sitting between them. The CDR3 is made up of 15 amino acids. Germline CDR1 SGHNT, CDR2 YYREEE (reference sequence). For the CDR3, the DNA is TGTGCCAGCAGCTTGTTAGGGACTGGATCGAACGAGCAGTACTTC. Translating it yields CASSLLGTGSNEQYF.

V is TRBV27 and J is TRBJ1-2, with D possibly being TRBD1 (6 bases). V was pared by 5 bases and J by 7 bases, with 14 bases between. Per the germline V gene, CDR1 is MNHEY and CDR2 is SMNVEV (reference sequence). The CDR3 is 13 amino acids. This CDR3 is CASSPTTGSGYTF. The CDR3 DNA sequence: TGTGCCAGCAGTCCCACGACAGGATCTGGCTACACCTTC.

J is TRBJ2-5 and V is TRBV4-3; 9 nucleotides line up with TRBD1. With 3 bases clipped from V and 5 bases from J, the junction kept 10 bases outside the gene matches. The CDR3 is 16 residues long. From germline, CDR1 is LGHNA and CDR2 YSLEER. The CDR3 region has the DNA TGCGCCAGCAGCCAGGAGGAACAGGGGGCTGGGGAGACCCAGTACTTC. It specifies CASSQEEQGAGETQYF.

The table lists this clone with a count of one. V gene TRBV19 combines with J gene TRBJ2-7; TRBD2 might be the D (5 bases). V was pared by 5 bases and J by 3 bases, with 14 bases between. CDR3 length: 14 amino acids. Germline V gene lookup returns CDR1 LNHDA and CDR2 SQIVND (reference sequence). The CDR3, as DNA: TGTGCCAGTAGTCCCAGCGGAAACTTCTACGAGCAGTACTTC. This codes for CASSPSGNFYEQYF.

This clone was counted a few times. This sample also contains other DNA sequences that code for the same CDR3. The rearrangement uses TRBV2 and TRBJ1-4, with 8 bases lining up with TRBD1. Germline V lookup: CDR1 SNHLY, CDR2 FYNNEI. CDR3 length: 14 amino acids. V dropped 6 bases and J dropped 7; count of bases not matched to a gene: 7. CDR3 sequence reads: CASSFTGTGEKLFF. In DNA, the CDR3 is TGTGCCAGCAGCTTCACCGGGACAGGTGAAAAACTGTTTTTT.

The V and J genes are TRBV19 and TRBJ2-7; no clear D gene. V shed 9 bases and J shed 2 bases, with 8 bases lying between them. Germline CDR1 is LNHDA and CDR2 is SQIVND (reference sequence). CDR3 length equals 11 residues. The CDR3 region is CASGPPYEQYF. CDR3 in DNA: TGTGCCAGCGGGCCTCCCTACGAGCAGTACTTC.

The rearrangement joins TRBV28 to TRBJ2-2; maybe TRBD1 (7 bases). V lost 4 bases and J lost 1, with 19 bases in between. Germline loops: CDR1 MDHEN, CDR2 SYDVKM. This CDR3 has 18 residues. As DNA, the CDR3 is TGTGCCAGCAGTTCCCTGTGGGCGGGGACAGAGAACACCGGGGAGCTGTTTTTT. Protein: CASSSLWAGTENTGELFF.

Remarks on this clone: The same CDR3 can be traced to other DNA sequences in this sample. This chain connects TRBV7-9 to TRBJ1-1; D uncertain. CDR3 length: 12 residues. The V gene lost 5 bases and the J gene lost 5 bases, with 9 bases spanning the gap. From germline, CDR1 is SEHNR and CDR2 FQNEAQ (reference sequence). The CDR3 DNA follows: TGTGCCAGCAGCCTGACTGGGACTGAAGCTTTCTTT. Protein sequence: CASSLTGTEAFF.

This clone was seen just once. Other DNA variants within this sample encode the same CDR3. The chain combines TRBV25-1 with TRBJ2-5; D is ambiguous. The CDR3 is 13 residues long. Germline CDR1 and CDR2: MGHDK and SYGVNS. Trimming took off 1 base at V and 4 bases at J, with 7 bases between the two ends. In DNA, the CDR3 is TGTGCCAGCAGTGAATTGGAGATAGAGACCCAGTACTTC. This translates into CASSELEIETQYF.

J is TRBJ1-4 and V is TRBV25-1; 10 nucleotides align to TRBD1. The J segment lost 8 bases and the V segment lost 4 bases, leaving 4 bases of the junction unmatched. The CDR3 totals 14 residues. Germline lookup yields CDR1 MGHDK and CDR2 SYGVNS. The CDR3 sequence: CASSAGTGEEKLFF. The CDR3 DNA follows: TGTGCCAGCAGTGCCGGGACAGGGGAGGAAAAACTGTTTTTT.

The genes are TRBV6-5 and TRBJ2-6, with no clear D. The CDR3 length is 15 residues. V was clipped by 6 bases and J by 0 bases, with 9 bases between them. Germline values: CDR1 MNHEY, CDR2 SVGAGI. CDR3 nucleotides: TGTGCCAGCAGCCCTTTTAGCTCTGGGGCCAACGTCCTGACTTTC. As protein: CASSPFSSGANVLTF.